The 12 T cell receptor beta chains below all came from one sample that was sequenced in a study of shared clonotypes between healthy human individuals. Sequencing used immunoSEQ multiplex PCR; TCRdb keeps in-frame clones, though not all of them. The sample holds 2 million to 2.5 million clones, roughly 95% seen once. Sequenced material: naive CD4+ T cells sorted from blood. Subset denoted: CD45RA+ positively selected. The source of these receptors is a man aged 18-30 years in good health.

The gene calls are TRBV10-2 and TRBJ1-5; D call uncertain. Germline V lookup: CDR1 WSHSY, CDR2 SAAADI. Trimming took off 6 bases at V and 2 bases at J, with 14 bases between the two ends. The CDR3 runs 15 residues. The CDR3 region is CASRSDPWGNQPQHF. The CDR3, as DNA: TGCGCCAGCAGATCCGACCCCTGGGGCAATCAGCCCCAGCATTTT.

V is TRBV6-5 and J is TRBJ2-2; D perhaps matches TRBD1 (6 bases). Per germline, CDR1 MNHEY and CDR2 SVGAGI. V was clipped by 6 bases and J by 7 bases, with 18 bases between them. The CDR3 is 15 residues long. CDR3 bases: TGTGCCAGCAGCCCGCCCGCAGGGGTGGTCGGGGAGCTGTTTTTT. It encodes CASSPPAGVVGELFF.

This chain links TRBV10-3 with TRBJ2-3; no clear D gene. The V gene lost 10 bases and the J gene lost 4 bases, with 18 bases spanning the gap. Germline V CDR1 and CDR2: ENHRY, SYGVKD. The CDR3 loop spans 14 amino acids. The CDR3 nucleotides are TGTGCCACCCGACCGCGGCCAGCCCCAGATACGCAGTATTTT. It specifies CATRPRPAPDTQYF.

This chain joins TRBV5-3 and TRBJ1-5; D is unresolved. TRBV5-3 is an ORF, and what it does is uncertain. This CDR3 has 14 residues. V shed 0 bases and J shed 3 bases, with 7 bases lying between them. Here the CDR3 reads CARSLDTDNQPQHF. The CDR3 region has the DNA TGTGCCAGAAGCTTGGACACGGACAATCAGCCCCAGCATTTT.

This clone was recorded once. The J gene is TRBJ2-7, the V gene TRBV11-2, with a weak D call TRBD1 (6 bases). Germline V gene lookup returns CDR1 SGHAT and CDR2 FQNNGV. This CDR3 has 14 amino acids. Trimming shortened V by 5 bases and J by 4 bases, and 15 bases separated the two germline ends. The CDR3: CASSQTGLGYEQYF. The CDR3, as DNA: TGTGCCAGCAGCCAAACAGGGTTAGGATACGAGCAGTACTTC.

The chain links TRBV28 to TRBJ1-5; TRBD1 is a possible D gene (6 bases). Germline values: CDR1 MDHEN, CDR2 SYDVKM. The CDR3 is made up of 16 amino acids. Trimming pared 5 bases from V and 3 bases from J, leaving 17 bases between. CDR3 protein: CASSPRGGGDNQPQHF. DNA for the CDR3: TGTGCCAGCAGTCCTCGAGGGGGAGGGGACAATCAGCCCCAGCATTTT.

The chain combines TRBV7-3 with TRBJ1-1; D is unresolved. Germline V gene data show CDR1 as SGHTA and CDR2 as FQGTGA. V gave up 0 bases and J gave up 5 bases, with 10 bases separating them. The CDR3 extends over 14 amino acids. The CDR3 protein is CASSLTERGTEAFF. CDR3 nucleotide sequence: TGTGCCAGCAGCTTAACGGAGCGGGGAACTGAAGCTTTCTTT. Based on the CDR3 plus reference TRBV7-3 and TRBJ1-1, the full variable domain is GAGVSQTPSNKVTEKGKYVELRCDPISGHTALYWYRQSLGQGPEFLIYFQGTGAADDSGLPNDRFFAVRPEGSVSTLKIQRTERGDSAVYLCASSLTERGTEAFFGQGTRLTVV.

In this sample, this clone turned up once. This rearrangement joins TRBV5-1 to TRBJ2-1; unclear D gene. Trimming shortened V by 0 bases and J by 9 bases, and 16 bases separated the two germline ends. CDR3 length: 15 residues. The germline V gene encodes CDR1 SGHRS and CDR2 YFSETQ. This chain's CDR3 is CASSLGNVLTGEQFF. The CDR3 nucleotides are TGCGCCAGCAGCTTGGGAAACGTTCTAACTGGTGAGCAGTTCTTC. Supplemented by reference TRBV5-1 and TRBJ2-1, the full variable domain reads KAGVTQTPRYLIKTRGQQVTLSCSPISGHRSVSWYQQTPGQGLQFLFEYFSETQRNKGNFPGRFSGRQFSNSRSEMNVSTLELGDSALYLCASSLGNVLTGEQFFGPGTRLTVL.

The V call is TRBV2, the J call TRBJ1-4, with TRBD1 matching 11 bases. Per the germline V gene, CDR1 is SNHLY and CDR2 is FYNNEI. The junction had 2 bases not matched to a gene; V was cut back by 3 bases and J by 8 bases. The CDR3 contains 14 residues. The CDR3 region has the DNA TGTGCCAGCAGTGAGGACAGGGGGCAGGAAAAACTGTTTTTT. Its protein product is CASSEDRGQEKLFF.

Regarding this clone: This sample includes further DNA sequences coding for the same CDR3. This chain connects TRBV18 to TRBJ2-7, with 8 bases identical to TRBD2. Germline-derived CDR1 and CDR2 are KGHSH and LQKENI. V was pared by 6 bases and J by 3 bases, with 13 bases of the junction left unmatched. This CDR3 has 16 residues. The CDR3 protein is CASSPLAGGPIYEQYF. The CDR3 nucleotides are TGTGCCAGCTCCCCCCTCGCGGGAGGACCTATCTACGAGCAGTACTTC.

The rearrangement joins TRBV18 to TRBJ2-1; D unresolved. V lost 5 bases and J 4 bases, leaving 9 bases between the germline ends. There are 13 residues in the CDR3. Germline CDR1 and CDR2: KGHSH and LQKENI. CDR3 DNA sequence: TGTGCCAGCTCATCCGACGGTTACAATGAGCAGTTCTTC. Translating gives CASSSDGYNEQFF.

V usage is TRBV6-1 and J usage is TRBJ1-4; 7 nucleotides match TRBD1. V dropped 4 bases and J dropped 0; count of bases not matched to a gene: 8. CDR1 and CDR2 from the germline V gene are MNHNS and SASEGT. The CDR3 is 17 amino acids. The CDR3 DNA reads as TGTGCCAGCAGTGCGTATCTTACAGGGGCAACTAATGAAAAACTGTTTTTT. It is translated as CASSAYLTGATNEKLFF.